This T cell receptor beta chain was sequenced during a study of blood T cell repertoires in COVID-19. Using immunoSEQ multiplex PCR, the repertoire was profiled, and TCRdb retains in-frame clones only, with some absent. The sample lists about 190,000 clones; about nine tenths were seen once. Germline CDR1 reads SQVTM; CDR2 reads ANQGSEA. V dropped 4 bases and J dropped 2 bases, with 13 bases sitting between them. The CDR3 spans 14 residues. The gene calls are TRBV29-1 and TRBJ2-3, with a weak D call TRBD2 (5 bases). The sample was peripheral blood. This TCR came from a man aged 25-45 years with acute or convalescent COVID-19. Written as DNA, the CDR3 is TGCAGCGTTGGACTACTCCCTCTCACAGATACGCAGTATTTT. Its translation: CSVGLLPLTDTQYF.